These 8 T cell receptor beta chains originate from one sample sequenced in a study of cytomegalovirus exposure and HLA in healthy donors. PCR employed 60 Vbeta and 13 Jbeta primers. Produced via immunoSEQ multiplex PCR; TCRdb's table is partial and in-frame only. The sample shows some 150,000 clones, approximately 80% of them seen only once. The sequenced material came from PBMCs. These receptors were obtained from a woman in her 30s in good health and CMV-seropositive.

The J gene is TRBJ1-6, the V gene TRBV5-6; 7 bases are a match to TRBD1. The CDR3 consists of 15 residues. V dropped 4 bases and J dropped 5; count of bases not matched to a gene: 6. The germline V gene has CDR1 SGHDT and CDR2 YYEEEE. CDR3 in DNA: TGTGCCAGCAGCCTTGTTGACAGGGATAATTCACCCCTCCACTTT. It yields the protein CASSLVDRDNSPLHF.

There are a few counts of this clone. The chain has TRBV19 and TRBJ2-1; D remains ambiguous. This CDR3 is built from 16 residues. V lost 1 base, J lost 0 bases, and 10 bases lay in between. Germline lookup yields CDR1 LNHDA and CDR2 SQIVND (reference sequence). The CDR3 nucleotides read TGTGCCAGTAGTATAGGGGCCCTAAGCTCCTACAATGAGCAGTTCTTC. It specifies CASSIGALSSYNEQFF.

This clone came up a few times. The V call is TRBV10-3, the J call TRBJ2-1, with TRBD2 matching 7 bases. The CDR3 covers 13 residues. Germline CDR1 is ENHRY and CDR2 is SYGVKD. V shed 5 bases, J shed 3 bases, and the junction held 1 base outside the gene matches. CDR3: CAISRGDYNEQFF. CDR3 DNA sequence: TGTGCCATCAGTCGGGGGGACTACAATGAGCAGTTCTTC.

V and J are TRBV29-1 and TRBJ2-7; 11 positions agree with TRBD1. There are 13 residues in the CDR3. V was pared by 6 bases and J by 7 bases, with 8 bases of the junction left unmatched. Germline V lookup: CDR1 SQVTM, CDR2 ANQGSEA. Here the CDR3 DNA reads TGCAGCGTCTCTGGACAGGGGGCAGGGGAGCAGTACTTC. Encoded protein: CSVSGQGAGEQYF.

V usage is TRBV21-1 and J usage is TRBJ1-1. TRBV21-1 is marked as a pseudogene. The CDR3 loop spans 16 amino acids. The CDR3 nucleotides read TGTGCCAGCAGCTGGGGGGAGGGAAAGGGGAAAACTGAAGCTTTCTTT. Its protein product is CASSWGEGKGKTEAFF.

The chain uses TRBV20-1 and TRBJ2-7; 7 nucleotides align to TRBD1. The length of the CDR3 is 11 residues. Germline CDR1 reads DFQATT; CDR2 reads SNEGSKA (reference sequence). J was trimmed by 3 bases and V by 6 bases; bases with no gene match: 2. Here the CDR3 reads CSARDSYEQYF. For the CDR3, the DNA is TGCAGTGCCCGGGACAGCTACGAGCAGTACTTC.

This CDR3 is CASSSVGQGAGNTIYF. DNA of the CDR3: TGTGCCAGCAGTAGTGTCGGACAGGGGGCTGGAAACACCATATATTTT. The chain uses TRBV25-1 and TRBJ1-3; 10 bases agree with TRBD1. With V trimmed by 5 bases and J by 2 bases, 6 bases remained unmatched. This CDR3 has 16 amino acids. The germline V gene encodes CDR1 MGHDK and CDR2 SYGVNS.

The chain couples TRBV9 to TRBJ1-4; tentative D call: TRBD1 (5 bases). Germline V gene data show CDR1 as SGDLS and CDR2 as YYNGEE. V lost 4 bases, J lost 7 bases, and 14 bases lay in between. This CDR3 has 14 residues. CDR3 residues: CASSSLGGSEKLFF. The CDR3, as DNA: TGTGCCAGCAGCTCATTGGGGGGATCTGAAAAACTGTTTTTT.